A single sample is the source of the 17 T cell receptor beta chains below, sequenced in a study of cytomegalovirus exposure and HLA in healthy donors. Amplification used 60 Vbeta primers and 13 Jbeta primers. Assay used: immunoSEQ multiplex PCR; TCRdb lists only in-frame clones, some missing. This sample has 75,000 to 100,000 clones, with 55% to 80% found just once. Sequencing input: PBMCs. All receptors derive from a female donor in good health and CMV-seronegative.

The chain carries TRBV4-3 and TRBJ1-2; possible D gene TRBD1, 5 bases. Deletions cut 0 bases from V and 7 bases from J, with 18 bases between. This CDR3 is 16 amino acids long. CDR1 is LGHNA and CDR2 is YSLEER in the germline V gene. The CDR3 DNA reads TGCGCCAGCAGCCAAGATGTGGAGGCATGGGGGGGTGGCTACACCTTC. Protein product: CASSQDVEAWGGGYTF.

As DNA, the CDR3 is TGTGCCAGCAGCTTATTCGCGACTGCCCAAGAGACCCAGTACTTC. Protein: CASSLFATAQETQYF. The chain carries TRBV7-9 and TRBJ2-5; no clear D. This CDR3 region has 15 residues. Germline loops: CDR1 SEHNR, CDR2 FQNEAQ (reference sequence). V lost 2 bases, J lost 1 base, and 11 bases lay in between.

The rearrangement links TRBV2 to TRBJ2-1; 13 bases map to TRBD2. The CDR3 sequence is 18 residues long. Trimming at V came to 7 bases and at J to 1 base, leaving 10 bases not matched to a gene. CDR1 is SNHLY and CDR2 is FYNNEI in the germline V gene. Written as DNA, the CDR3 is TGTGCCAGCACCACTGGACTAGCGGGAGATCGGTCCTACAATGAGCAGTTCTTC. It yields the protein CASTTGLAGDRSYNEQFF.

V and J are TRBV11-1 and TRBJ2-1, with a weak D call TRBD1 (5 bases). Per germline, CDR1 SGHAT and CDR2 FQDESV (reference sequence). The CDR3 is made up of 15 amino acids. V was clipped by 2 bases and J by 7 bases, with 15 bases between them. CDR3 nucleotide sequence: TGTGCCAGCAGCTTAAGGGGCGGAGAGGCGAATGAGCAGTTCTTC. Translating gives CASSLRGGEANEQFF.

V is TRBV2 and J is TRBJ1-5, with D hard to call. Germline-derived CDR1 and CDR2 are SNHLY and FYNNEI. Deletions cut 3 bases from V and 0 bases from J, with 6 bases between. The CDR3 covers 14 residues. The CDR3 region has the DNA TGTGCCAGCAGTGATATTAATAGCAATCAGCCCCAGCATTTT. This translates into CASSDINSNQPQHF.

This clone came up a few times. The junction departs from the called germline gene at one end, perhaps through a read error. The rearrangement uses TRBV7-9 and TRBJ2-1; D unresolved. The CDR3 runs to 10 residues. Germline V gives CDR1 SEHNR, CDR2 FQNEAQ (reference sequence). The CDR3: CASSRITEIF. The CDR3 nucleotides read TGTGCCAGCAGCCGTATCACGGAGATCTTC. The full variable domain, in which reference TRBV7-9 and TRBJ2-1 provide the parts outside the CDR3, is DTGVSQNPRHKITKRGQNVTFRCDPISEHNRLYWYRQTLGQGPEFLTYFQNEAQLEKSRLLSDRFSAERPKGSFSTLEIQRTEQGDSAMYLCASSRITEIFGPGTRLTVL.

In this sample, this clone is medium-sized (0.01 to 0.1%). The chain links TRBV6-1 to TRBJ2-1; 11 nucleotides align to TRBD2. Trimming removed 4 bases from V and 7 bases from J; junction bases left unmatched: 6. Per germline, CDR1 MNHNS and CDR2 SASEGT. The CDR3 totals 15 residues. CDR3 coding DNA: TGTGCCAGCAGTGTACTAGCGGGAGATAGTAATGAGCAGTTCTTC. Protein: CASSVLAGDSNEQFF.

This clone appeared a few times. The gene calls are TRBV2 and TRBJ2-5; 10 bases map to TRBD2. The CDR3 runs 16 residues. J was trimmed by 2 bases and V by 5 bases; bases with no gene match: 8. CDR1 is SNHLY, CDR2 FYNNEI, per germline. The CDR3 DNA reads as TGTGCCAGCAGTTATGGACTAGCGGAGTCACAAGAGACCCAGTACTTC. This encodes CASSYGLAESQETQYF.

The chain carries TRBV5-4 and TRBJ2-1; a weak D match, TRBD1 (6 bases). Germline CDR1 reads SGHNT; CDR2 reads YYREEE (reference sequence). The V gene lost 5 bases and the J gene lost 2 bases, with 14 bases spanning the gap. This CDR3 contains 15 residues. CDR3 nucleotides: TGTGCCAGCAGTCAAACAGGGCCAGCCTACAATGAGCAGTTCTTC. Amino acids: CASSQTGPAYNEQFF. The entire variable domain, with the rest obtained from reference TRBV5-4 and TRBJ2-1, is as follows: ETGVTQSPTHLIKTRGQQVTLRCSSQSGHNTVSWYQQALGQGPQFIFQYYREEENGRGNFPPRFSGLQFPNYSSELNVNALELDDSALYLCASSQTGPAYNEQFFGPGTRLTVL.

The rearrangement joins TRBV10-1 to TRBJ2-2; D remains ambiguous. The V gene lost 6 bases and the J gene lost 3 bases, with 8 bases spanning the gap. The CDR3 loop spans 13 amino acids. Germline V gene lookup returns CDR1 WNHNN and CDR2 SYGVQD (reference sequence). The CDR3 reads CASSSTYTGELFF. For the CDR3, the DNA is TGCGCCAGCAGCTCTACCTACACCGGGGAGCTGTTTTTT.

The rearrangement uses TRBV18 and TRBJ2-3; tentatively, D is TRBD1 (5 bases). This CDR3 is built from 15 residues. Germline values: CDR1 KGHSH, CDR2 LQKENI. Trimming took 3 bases from V and 2 from J, leaving 12 bases between them. Written as DNA, the CDR3 is TGTGCCAGCTCACCCGTTGACAGATACACAGATACGCAGTATTTT. This translates into CASSPVDRYTDTQYF. Filled out from reference TRBV18 and TRBJ2-3, the complete variable domain reads NAGVMQNPRHLVRRRGQEARLRCSPMKGHSHVYWYRQLPEEGLKFMVYLQKENIIDESGMPKERFSAEFPKEGPSILRIQQVVRGDSAAYFCASSPVDRYTDTQYFGPGTRLTVL.

The V gene is TRBV5-1, the J gene TRBJ1-4; no clear D. The CDR3 sequence is 15 residues long. Germline CDR1 SGHRS, CDR2 YFSETQ. V gave up 1 base and J gave up 0 bases, with 7 bases separating them. The CDR3 spells CASSLLESTNEKLFF. The CDR3 bases are TGCGCCAGCAGCTTGCTAGAATCAACTAATGAAAAACTGTTTTTT.

The rearrangement uses TRBV29-1 and TRBJ1-2; D ambiguous. The V gene lost 4 bases and the J gene lost 8 bases, with 17 bases spanning the gap. CDR3 length: 13 residues. Per germline, CDR1 SQVTM and CDR2 ANQGSEA. The CDR3 nucleotides are TGCAGCGTTGGATCGGGAACTTTTACCGGCTACACCTTC. Amino acids: CSVGSGTFTGYTF.

The V and J genes are TRBV13 and TRBJ2-1, with TRBD2 matching 7 bases. With 1 base clipped from V and 7 bases from J, the junction kept 7 bases outside the gene matches. The CDR3 sequence is 15 residues long. The germline gives CDR1 PRHDT, CDR2 FYEKMQ (reference sequence). The CDR3 nucleotides are TGTGCCAGCAGCTTAGATGTCCGGGGAGGGAATGAGCAGTTCTTC. It specifies CASSLDVRGGNEQFF.

The chain carries TRBV19 and TRBJ2-7; D is possibly TRBD1 (5 bases). The CDR3 sequence is 14 residues long. V was cut by 2 bases and J by 2 bases, with 10 bases left in between. Germline CDR1 LNHDA, CDR2 SQIVND (reference sequence). The CDR3 nucleotides are TGTGCCAGTAGTATATCAGGGATCCCCTACGAGCAGTACTTC. It encodes CASSISGIPYEQYF. Using reference TRBV19 and TRBJ2-7 for the parts outside the CDR3, the full variable domain is DGGITQSPKYLFRKEGQNVTLSCEQNLNHDAMYWYRQDPGQGLRLIYYSQIVNDFQKGDIAEGYSVSREKKESFPLTVTSAQKNPTAFYLCASSISGIPYEQYFGPGTRLTVT.

The genes are TRBV27 and TRBJ1-1; 8 nucleotides agree with TRBD1. The CDR3 runs 16 residues. Germline CDR1 is MNHEY and CDR2 is SMNVEV (reference sequence). Germline trimming cut 2 bases from V and 5 bases from J; bases unmatched to any gene: 10. This CDR3 is CASSLGTGGMGTEAFF. The CDR3 DNA follows: TGTGCCAGCAGTTTAGGTACAGGGGGAATGGGGACTGAAGCTTTCTTT.

This chain connects TRBV5-6 to TRBJ2-1, with TRBD2 as a possible D gene (6 bases). V dropped 4 bases and J dropped 2 bases, with 13 bases sitting between them. The CDR3 is 15 residues long. Germline lookup yields CDR1 SGHDT and CDR2 YYEEEE. CDR3 loop: CASSGAGRTYNEQFF. The DNA for the CDR3 is TGTGCCAGCAGCGGAGCGGGTCGTACCTACAATGAGCAGTTCTTC.